The clone carrying this T cell receptor (beta chain) was counted a few times. The target antigen is unknown. Use of 60 Vbeta and 13 Jbeta primers characterized the PCR. TCRdb's table, derived via immunoSEQ multiplex PCR, lists solely in-frame clones and lacks some. The sample shows about 270,000 clones, roughly two thirds of them seen only once. The data originate from a study of cytomegalovirus exposure and HLA in healthy donors. Study-level findings and limits: A later analysis, which compared TCR beta chains of equal frequency, found the HLA-associated ones more clonally expanded. For most TCR sequences rarity was the rule, although some public TCRs occurred in many donors.

The germline V and J ends were trimmed by 3 bases and 3 bases, with 8 bases remaining between them. This CDR3 region has 13 residues. Germline CDR1 and CDR2: MNHEY and SMNVEV (reference sequence). Sequenced: PBMCs. The chain couples TRBV27 to TRBJ1-2; tentatively, D is TRBD1 (6 bases). The sequence was collected from a female donor in good health and CMV-seronegative. CDR3 sequence reads: CASSLAGDYGYTF. The CDR3 region has the DNA TGTGCCAGCAGTTTGGCAGGGGACTATGGCTACACCTTC.